The present entry profiles one T cell receptor (beta chain) with its context. No antigen is known for it. Germline-derived CDR1 and CDR2 are SGHDT and YYEEEE. Trimming pared 0 bases from V and 6 bases from J, leaving 10 bases between. The CDR3 length is 14 residues. The data are from a study of Ad26.COV2.S vaccination and SARS-CoV-2 variants. Background on the study: By the intramuscular route, Ad26.COV2.S was given once, or twice 56 days apart.

Findings and caveats of the study: Post-vaccination spike-specific CD8+ and CD4+ T cell responses reportedly had substantial breadth. People who got the vaccine or the placebo had similar non-spike TCR breadth.

Profiling relied on immunoSEQ multiplex PCR, and the TCRdb table lists in-frame clones only, not all of them. The table shows hundreds of thousands of clones, with less than 90% occurring only once. Treatment reported: some 20 received Ad26.COV2.S at low or high dose, single or two shots; several received placebo; per-sample allocation not given. It was on day 63 after the first vaccine or placebo injection that samples were taken. The source of this sequence is a person between 18 and 59 years old who received the Ad26.COV2.S COVID-19 vaccine or a placebo. The chain uses TRBV5-6 and TRBJ2-4; D may be TRBD1 (5 bases). The sample consisted of peripheral blood, taken in a trial of Ad26.COV2.S vaccine versus placebo. CDR3 protein: CASSLEGVRNIQYF. The CDR3 DNA follows: TGTGCCAGCAGCTTGGAAGGGGTCCGAAACATTCAGTACTTC.